This is a list of T cell receptor beta chains from one sample in a study of blood T cells in healthy people across ages. Via MiXCR, TCRdb re-called the 5' RACE reads, giving one row per CDR3 protein. The table has under 1,100,000 distinct CDR3 sequences, around 27% seen once; the top ten hold around 0.75%. The sample also formed part of further work on T cells of mothers and their children.

Sequenced sample: blood. The receptors shown here come from a girl aged 2 to 9 in good health. CDR3s include the opening cysteine and the closing phenylalanine or tryptophan. The order of the fields is V gene, D gene, J gene, clone size, CDR3 length, CDR3 protein, CDR3 DNA. The D gene is left open where the match is weak. Only part of the rows carry a size: once, few, many, or a class if the clone is expanded.

TRBV5-1,-,TRBJ1-6,few,16,CASSVAGGPPNSPLHF,TGCGCCAGCAGCGTGGCGGGGGGGCCCCCTAATTCACCCCTCCACTTT
TRBV28,TRBD1,TRBJ2-7,few,15,CASSSIPGQAYEQYF,TGTGCCAGCAGTTCGATACCGGGACAGGCTTACGAGCAGTACTTC
TRBV20-1,-,TRBJ2-2,-,15,CSARDLLKNTGELFF,TGCAGTGCTAGAGATCTGCTGAAAAACACCGGGGAGCTGTTTTTT
TRBV6-5,-,TRBJ1-4,few,13,CASRAPNDEKLFF,TGTGCCAGCAGGGCCCCGAACGATGAAAAACTGTTTTTT
TRBV29-1,-,TRBJ1-1,few,14,CSVEVQGRNTEAFF,TGCAGCGTTGAAGTTCAGGGACGGAACACTGAAGCTTTCTTT
TRBV3-1,-,TRBJ2-1,-,13,CASSDTRANEQFF,TGTGCCAGCAGTGACACTAGAGCGAATGAGCAGTTCTTC
TRBV29-1,-,TRBJ1-1,-,13,CSVAPRLNTEAFF,TGCAGCGTGGCCCCCAGGTTGAACACTGAAGCTTTCTTT
TRBV5-1,TRBD2,TRBJ2-1,few,15,CASSFSGGEYNEQFF,TGCGCCAGCAGCTTTAGCGGGGGGGAATACAATGAGCAGTTCTTC
TRBV20-1,-,TRBJ2-5,-,12,CSAKPWKETQYF,TGCAGTGCAAAGCCGTGGAAAGAGACCCAGTACTTC
TRBV11-2,TRBD2,TRBJ2-3,-,19,CASSFPRSTSGTSTDTQYF,TGTGCCAGCAGCTTCCCTCGTAGTACTAGCGGGACTAGCACAGATACGCAGTATTTT
TRBV3-1,TRBD2,TRBJ2-1,few,15,CASSQGGRANNEQFF,TGTGCCAGCAGCCAAGGCGGGAGGGCCAACAATGAGCAGTTCTTC
TRBV7-9,TRBD2,TRBJ2-4,few,17,CASSLGLAGIAKNIQYF,TGTGCCAGCAGCTTAGGGCTAGCGGGAATAGCCAAAAACATTCAGTACTTC
TRBV28,-,TRBJ1-4,-,15,CASSSTGSFNEKLFF,TGTGCCAGCAGTTCCACCGGGTCCTTTAATGAAAAACTGTTTTTT
TRBV28,-,TRBJ1-4,-,13,CASRTSVREKLFF,TGTGCCAGCAGAACTTCGGTACGTGAAAAACTGTTTTTT
TRBV28,-,TRBJ2-3,few,17,CASSFDLGDSSTDTQYF,TGTGCCAGCAGTTTTGATTTAGGAGACTCTAGCACAGATACGCAGTATTTT
TRBV6-2/TRBV6-3,-,TRBJ2-5,-,12,CASSYWRETQYF,TGTGCCAGCAGTTACTGGAGAGAGACCCAGTACTTC
TRBV6-5,-,TRBJ1-1,-,16,CASSYPGRRGNTEAFF,TGTGCCAGCAGTTACCCGGGGAGGCGGGGGAACACTGAAGCTTTCTTT
TRBV10-3,TRBD2,TRBJ2-2,few,19,CAISDPILARGPSTGELFF,TGTGCCATCAGTGACCCTATACTAGCGAGGGGACCAAGCACCGGGGAGCTGTTTTTT
TRBV7-6,TRBD1,TRBJ2-5,-,14,CASSPDRGLETQYF,TGTGCCAGCAGTCCCGACAGGGGTCTAGAGACCCAGTACTTC
TRBV10-3,-,TRBJ2-3,-,15,CAISESRERGDTRYF,TGTGCCATCAGTGAGTCCCGGGAGAGGGGAGATACGCGGTATTTT
TRBV2,TRBD2,TRBJ2-3,-,15,CASTTQGLGGDTQYF,TGTGCCAGCACCACCCAGGGACTAGGGGGAGATACGCAGTATTTT
TRBV7-8,-,TRBJ2-7,-,14,CASSSGVIPYEQYF,TGTGCCAGCAGCTCCGGGGTTATTCCTTACGAGCAGTACTTC